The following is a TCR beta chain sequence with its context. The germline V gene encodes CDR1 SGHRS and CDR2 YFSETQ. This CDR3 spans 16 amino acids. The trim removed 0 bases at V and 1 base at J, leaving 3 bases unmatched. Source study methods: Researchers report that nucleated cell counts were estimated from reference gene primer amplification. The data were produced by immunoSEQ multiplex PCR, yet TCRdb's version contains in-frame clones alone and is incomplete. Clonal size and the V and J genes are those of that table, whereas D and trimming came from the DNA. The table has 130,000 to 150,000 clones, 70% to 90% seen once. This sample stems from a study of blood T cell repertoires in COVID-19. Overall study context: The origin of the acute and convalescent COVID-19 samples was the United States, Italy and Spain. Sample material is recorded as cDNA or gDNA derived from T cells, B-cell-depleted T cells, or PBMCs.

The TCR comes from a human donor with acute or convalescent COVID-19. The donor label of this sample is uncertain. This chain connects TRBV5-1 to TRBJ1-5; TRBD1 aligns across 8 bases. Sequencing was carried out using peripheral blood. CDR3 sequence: CASSLGTGSSNQPQHF. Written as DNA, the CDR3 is TGCGCCAGCAGCTTGGGGACAGGGAGCAGCAATCAGCCCCAGCATTTT.